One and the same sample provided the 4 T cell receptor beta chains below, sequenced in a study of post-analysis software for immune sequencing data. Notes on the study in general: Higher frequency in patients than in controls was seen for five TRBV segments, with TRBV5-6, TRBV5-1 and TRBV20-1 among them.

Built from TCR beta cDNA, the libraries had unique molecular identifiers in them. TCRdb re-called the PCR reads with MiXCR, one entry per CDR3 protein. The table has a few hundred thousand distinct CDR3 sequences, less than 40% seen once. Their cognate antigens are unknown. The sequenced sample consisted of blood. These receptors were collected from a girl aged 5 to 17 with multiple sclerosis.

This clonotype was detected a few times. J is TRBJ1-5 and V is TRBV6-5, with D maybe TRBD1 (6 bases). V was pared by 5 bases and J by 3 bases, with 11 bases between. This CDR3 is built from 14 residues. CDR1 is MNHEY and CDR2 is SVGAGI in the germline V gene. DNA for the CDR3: TGTGCCAGCAGTCGCAGGGGTTACAATCAGCCCCAGCATTTT. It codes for CASSRRGYNQPQHF.

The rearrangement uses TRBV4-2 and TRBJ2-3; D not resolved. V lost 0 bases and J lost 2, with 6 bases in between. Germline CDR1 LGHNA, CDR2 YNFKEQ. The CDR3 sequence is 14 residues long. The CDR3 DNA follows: TGTGCCAGCAGCCAAGATGAGGTCACAGATACGCAGTATTTT. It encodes CASSQDEVTDTQYF.

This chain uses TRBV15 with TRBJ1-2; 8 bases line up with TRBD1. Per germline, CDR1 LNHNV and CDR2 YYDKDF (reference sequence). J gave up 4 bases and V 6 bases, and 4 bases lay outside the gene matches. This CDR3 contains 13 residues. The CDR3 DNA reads TGTGCCACCAGTCAAGGACAGGGCTATGGCTACACCTTC. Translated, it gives CATSQGQGYGYTF. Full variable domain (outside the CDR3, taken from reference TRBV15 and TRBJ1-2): DAMVIQNPRYQVTQFGKPVTLSCSQTLNHNVMYWYQQKSSQAPKLLFHYYDKDFNNEADTPDNFQSRRPNTSFCFLDIRSPGLGDTAMYLCATSQGQGYGYTFGSGTRLTVV.

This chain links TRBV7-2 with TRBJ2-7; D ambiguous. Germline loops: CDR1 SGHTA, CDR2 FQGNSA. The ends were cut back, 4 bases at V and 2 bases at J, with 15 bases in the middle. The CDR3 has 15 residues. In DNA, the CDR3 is TGTGCCAGCAGCTCGTCGAGCGTGGCCACCTACGAGCAGTACTTC. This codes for CASSSSSVATYEQYF.